Ten or more counts support the clone carrying this TCR beta chain. Its antigen is unidentified. This CDR3 region has 14 residues. CDR1 is KGHSH and CDR2 is LQKENI in the germline V gene. V was clipped by 3 bases and J by 2 bases; unmatched bases: 4. The data were taken from a study of T-cell memory formation after mild COVID-19. Study-wide findings and caveats: CD4+ bias marked clones expanding day 15 to 37, unlike balanced contracting clones. Several responding clones turned up in pre-infection memory, indicating that cross-reactive memory may have taken part.

It was 5'RACE with constant-segment primers that produced the TCR alpha and TCR beta cDNA libraries, which carried sample barcodes and UMIs. Using its own MiXCR run on the 5' RACE reads, TCRdb lists one record per CDR3 protein. The sample lists roughly 500,000 distinct CDR3 sequences; roughly 20% were seen once. The sequenced sample consisted of PBMCs or a T cell subset sorted from them (not recorded which). The chain employs TRBV18 and TRBJ2-7; TRBD1 aligns across 7 bases. The clonotype originates from an adult woman who had mild COVID-19 (a few samples of this study predate the infection). Cell type and time point are not known. The CDR3 coding sequence is TGTGCCAGCTCACCGGGACAGAAAGCCTACGAGCAGTACTTC. Translation gives CASSPGQKAYEQYF.